This section outlines one T cell receptor (beta chain) sequence together with its context. Its antigen is unknown. The data were taken from a study of cytomegalovirus exposure and HLA in healthy donors. Study-wide results and limits: Later, an analysis showed that TCR beta chains associated with HLA were more clonally expanded than others that were equally common.

The CDR3 runs to 15 residues. Germline V gene lookup returns CDR1 SGHAT and CDR2 FQDESV (reference sequence). V shed 2 bases, J shed 7 bases, and the junction held 6 bases outside the gene matches. The PCR employed 60 Vbeta primers together with 13 Jbeta primers. Under the authors' procedure: Around 80 million unique TCR beta chains, about 11 million of them shared, were counted by a later analysis. TCRdb's table, derived via immunoSEQ multiplex PCR, lists solely in-frame clones and lacks some. The DNA gave D and trimming, while V, J and clone size come from that table. Of 150,000 to 200,000 clones in the sample, 80% were seen once.

The chain has TRBV11-1 and TRBJ2-1, with TRBD1 matching 9 bases. Sequenced: PBMCs. The sequence was collected from a woman between 50 and 59 years old in good health and CMV-seronegative. DNA of the CDR3: TGTGCCAGCAGCTTATCCCCGGGACAGGGAAATGAGCAGTTCTTC. Translating it yields CASSLSPGQGNEQFF.